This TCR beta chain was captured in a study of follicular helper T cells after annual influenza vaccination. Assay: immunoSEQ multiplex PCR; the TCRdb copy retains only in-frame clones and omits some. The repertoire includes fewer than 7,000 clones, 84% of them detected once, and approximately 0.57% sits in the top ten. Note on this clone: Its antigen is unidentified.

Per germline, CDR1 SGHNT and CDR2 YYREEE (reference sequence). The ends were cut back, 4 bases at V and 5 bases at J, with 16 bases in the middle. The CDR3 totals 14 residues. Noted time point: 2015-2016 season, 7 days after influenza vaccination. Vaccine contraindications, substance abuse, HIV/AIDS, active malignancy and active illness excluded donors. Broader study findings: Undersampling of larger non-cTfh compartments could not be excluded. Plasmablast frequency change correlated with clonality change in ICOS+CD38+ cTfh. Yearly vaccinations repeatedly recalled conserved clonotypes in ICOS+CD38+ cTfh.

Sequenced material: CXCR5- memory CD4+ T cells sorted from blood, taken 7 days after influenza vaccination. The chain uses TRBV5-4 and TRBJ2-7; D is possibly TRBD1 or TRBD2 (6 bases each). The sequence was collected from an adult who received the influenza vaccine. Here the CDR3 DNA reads TGTGCCAGCAGCCCCGGAGGTGGGGGGCACGAGCAGTACTTC. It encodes CASSPGGGGHEQYF.